This T cell receptor (beta chain) is from a study of OX40 agonist ivuxolimab in advanced cancers. Here immunoSEQ multiplex PCR was the method, and the copy in TCRdb shows in-frame clones only, minus some. The data hold tens of thousands of clones, with roughly 82% observed a single time. The CDR3 runs 13 residues. CDR1 and CDR2 (germline): ENHRY, SYGVKD. Trimming removed 11 bases from V and 10 bases from J, with 21 bases in between. The chain has TRBV10-3 and TRBJ2-1; either TRBD1 or TRBD2 may supply D (7 bases each). The material was CD4+ or CD8+ T cells sorted from blood, obtained in a trial of the OX40 agonist ivuxolimab. This TCR derives from an adult with an advanced solid tumor such as melanoma, head and neck, liver or kidney cancer. DNA for the CDR3: TGTGCCCTGGCAGGGGGGGCGAATTGGGAGCAGTTCTTC. Translated: CALAGGANWEQFF.